Below are 27 T cell receptor beta chains sequenced from a single sample in a study of blood T cell repertoires in COVID-19 (dated by TCRdb to 2019 to 2021). Library preparation was by the immunoSEQ multiplex PCR assay. The table was pulled from immuneACCESS by TCRdb, which kept in-frame rearrangements only. Such tables lose some clones; where checked, under half of the loss comes from unresolved V genes, and the rest has no known cause. The sample profile shows about 280,000 clones; under 90% of them were found once. The ten largest clones add up to 1.9% of the sample. Sample: PBMCs or T cells enriched from blood (not recorded which). These receptors all come from a woman aged 55 to 70 who had recovered from COVID-19.

The chain links TRBV5-1 to TRBJ2-1; D is perhaps TRBD2 (6 bases). V was cut by 0 bases and J by 10 bases, with 11 bases left in between. The CDR3 consists of 13 residues. Germline values: CDR1 SGHRS, CDR2 YFSETQ. The CDR3 sequence is CASSLVLAGEQFF. The CDR3 coding sequence is TGCGCCAGCAGCTTGGTTCTCGCGGGAGAGCAGTTCTTC. Filled out from reference TRBV5-1 and TRBJ2-1, the complete variable domain reads KAGVTQTPRYLIKTRGQQVTLSCSPISGHRSVSWYQQTPGQGLQFLFEYFSETQRNKGNFPGRFSGRQFSNSRSEMNVSTLELGDSALYLCASSLVLAGEQFFGPGTRLTVL.

This clone was recorded once. This sequence joins TRBV7-8 and TRBJ1-1; D gene ambiguous. The germline V gene encodes CDR1 SGHVS and CDR2 FQNEAQ. Trimming cost V 1 base and J 1 base, with 7 bases left between them. The length of the CDR3 is 14 residues. Written as DNA, the CDR3 is TGTGCCAGCAGCTTAGTTGCGCCGAACACTGAAGCTTTCTTT. Its protein is CASSLVAPNTEAFF.

The rearrangement links TRBV7-9 to TRBJ2-5, with D perhaps TRBD1 (5 bases). CDR3 length equals 13 residues. V was pared by 3 bases and J by 7 bases, with 12 bases between. In germline, CDR1 is SEHNR, CDR2 FQNEAQ (reference sequence). The DNA for the CDR3 is TGTGCCAGCAGCTTGGGGCCGATTGGGACCCAGTACTTC. Translated, it gives CASSLGPIGTQYF.

The chain recombines TRBV5-4 with TRBJ2-5; 10 nucleotides align to TRBD2. Germline CDR1 is SGHNT and CDR2 is YYREEE (reference sequence). J lost 3 bases, V lost 3 bases, and 5 bases had no gene match. CDR3 length equals 15 residues. As DNA, the CDR3 is TGTGCCAGCAGCTCTACTAGCGGGATTGAAGAGACCCAGTACTTC. As protein: CASSSTSGIEETQYF.

The chain recombines TRBV7-9 with TRBJ2-5; D gene unclear. This CDR3 has 13 amino acids. In germline, CDR1 is SEHNR, CDR2 FQNEAQ (reference sequence). The V and J ends lost 1 base and 7 bases respectively, with 10 bases between them. CDR3 sequence (DNA): TGTGCCAGCAGCTTAGACCTCAGAGGGACCCAGTACTTC. As protein: CASSLDLRGTQYF.

The chain combines TRBV4-1 with TRBJ2-7; 8 nucleotides match TRBD1. CDR1 is MGHRA and CDR2 is YSYEKL in the germline V gene. The V and J ends lost 4 bases and 2 bases, in that order; junction bases with no gene match: 10. There are 16 residues in the CDR3. For the CDR3, the DNA is TGCGCCAGCAGCCCCCAGGAGAGGACAGGGACCTACGAGCAGTACTTC. Protein product: CASSPQERTGTYEQYF.

The chain has TRBV5-5 and TRBJ2-3, with 10 nucleotides matching TRBD2. The length of the CDR3 is 16 residues. J lost 3 bases, V lost 4 bases, and 8 bases had no gene match. CDR1 SGHKS and CDR2 YYEKEE come from the germline V gene (reference sequence). The CDR3 nucleotides read TGTGCCAGCAGCCCACCTAGCGGGGGTGGTACAGATACGCAGTATTTT. Translated, it gives CASSPPSGGGTDTQYF.

The rearrangement joins TRBV6-5 to TRBJ1-5; D not resolved. CDR1 and CDR2 from the germline V gene are MNHEY and SVGAGI. Trimming left V 4 bases short and J 4 bases short, with 8 bases between. The CDR3 is 13 residues long. The CDR3 DNA follows: TGTGCCAGCAGTTCCCAAGCAAATCAGCCCCAGCATTTT. The encoded protein is CASSSQANQPQHF.

The genes are TRBV2 and TRBJ1-2, with a possible D match to TRBD1 (5 bases). Trimming cost V 5 bases and J 14 bases, with 9 bases left between them. Germline V gene sequence: CDR1 SNHLY, CDR2 FYNNEI. The length of the CDR3 is 9 residues. The CDR3 sequence is CASSRGGTF. DNA of the CDR3: TGTGCCAGCAGTCGGGGGGGGACCTTC.

The V and J genes are TRBV12-5 and TRBJ1-2; TRBD1 agrees at 7 bases. The CDR3 runs 15 residues. Germline lookup yields CDR1 LGHNT and CDR2 FRNRAP. J was trimmed by 4 bases and V by 10 bases; bases with no gene match: 15. CDR3 sequence (DNA): TGTGCTACCCCACCCCTCCTCGACAGGGCCTATGGCTACACCTTC. It yields the protein CATPPLLDRAYGYTF. Looking up the rest from reference TRBV12-5 and TRBJ1-2 gives the full variable domain: DARVTQTPRHKVTEMGQEVTMRCQPILGHNTVFWYRQTMMQGLELLAYFRNRAPLDDSGMPKDRFSAEMPDATLATLKIQPSEPRDSAVYFCATPPLLDRAYGYTFGSGTRLTVV.

The chain joins TRBV11-2 to TRBJ2-5; 10 nucleotides match TRBD1. The CDR3 runs 18 residues. The V segment lost 1 base and the J segment 5 bases; nucleotides outside the gene matches: 13. Germline assignment: CDR1 SGHAT and CDR2 FQNNGV. CDR3 residues: CASSLGQGAQLGSETQYF. The CDR3 region has the DNA TGTGCCAGCAGCTTAGGACAGGGGGCTCAATTAGGTTCGGAGACCCAGTACTTC. Looking up the rest from reference TRBV11-2 and TRBJ2-5 gives the full variable domain: EAGVAQSPRYKIIEKRQSVAFWCNPISGHATLYWYQQILGQGPKLLIQFQNNGVVDDSQLPKDRFSAERLKGVDSTLKIQPAKLEDSAVYLCASSLGQGAQLGSETQYFGPGTRLLVL.

V and J are TRBV9 and TRBJ2-1; 10 nucleotides align to TRBD2. Trimming at V came to 4 bases and at J to 2 bases, leaving 6 bases not matched to a gene. Germline CDR1 SGDLS, CDR2 YYNGEE. The CDR3 loop spans 16 amino acids. This CDR3 is CASSPTLAGAYNEQFF. In DNA, the CDR3 is TGTGCCAGCAGCCCAACCCTAGCGGGGGCCTACAATGAGCAGTTCTTC.

The genes are TRBV28 and TRBJ1-1; tentative D call: TRBD1 (6 bases). The germline V and J ends were trimmed by 7 bases and 5 bases, with 14 bases remaining between them. The CDR3 spans 13 residues. Germline V gene data show CDR1 as MDHEN and CDR2 as SYDVKM. CDR3 sequence (DNA): TGTGCCAGCACCGAGGGGGGGAGGACTGAAGCTTTCTTT. Translating it yields CASTEGGRTEAFF.

The sample holds a few counts of this clone. The gene calls are TRBV7-3 and TRBJ2-2, with TRBD1 as a possible D gene (6 bases). The length of the CDR3 is 16 residues. Trimming cost V 3 bases and J 5 bases, with 16 bases left between them. CDR1 and CDR2 (germline): SGHTA, FQGTGA. In DNA form, the CDR3 reads TGTGCCAGCAGCTTCGGAGACAGGCCTGGGACCGGGGAGCTGTTTTTT. Its protein product is CASSFGDRPGTGELFF.

The genes are TRBV7-3 and TRBJ1-1; D gene unclear. V was clipped by 3 bases and J by 3 bases, with 8 bases between them. Germline V CDR1 and CDR2: SGHTA, FQGTGA. The CDR3 contains 13 residues. The CDR3 loop reads CASSFWRDTEAFF. CDR3 DNA sequence: TGTGCCAGCAGCTTCTGGAGAGACACTGAAGCTTTCTTT.

The CDR3: CASSLDRARAYTEAFF. The DNA for the CDR3 is TGTGCCAGCTCACTAGACAGGGCTCGAGCGTACACTGAAGCTTTCTTT. This chain connects TRBV18 to TRBJ1-1; TRBD1 matches 7 bases. This CDR3 has 16 amino acids. V gave up 4 bases and J gave up 3 bases; unmatched junction bases: 11. Germline CDR1 KGHSH, CDR2 LQKENI.

The V call is TRBV6-5, the J call TRBJ2-3, with a tentative D call TRBD2 (6 bases). Germline V CDR1 and CDR2: MNHEY, SVGAGI. The CDR3 loop spans 13 amino acids. The V gene lost 6 bases and the J gene lost 6 bases, with 13 bases spanning the gap. CDR3 DNA: TGTGCCAGCAGGTCCGGGACTTTTGATACGCAGTATTTT. Its translation is CASRSGTFDTQYF.

This sequence joins TRBV11-2 and TRBJ2-1; 7 nucleotides agree with TRBD2. Unmatched junction bases numbered 8, after V lost 7 bases and J lost 2 bases. The CDR3 contains 15 residues. CDR1 and CDR2 from the germline V gene are SGHAT and FQNNGV. CDR3 residues: CASNPIAGAYNEQFF. In DNA form, the CDR3 reads TGTGCCAGCAACCCGATAGCGGGCGCCTACAATGAGCAGTTCTTC.

The rearrangement uses TRBV15 and TRBJ1-2, with TRBD1 as a possible D gene (6 bases). Trimming shortened V by 0 bases and J by 8 bases, and 13 bases separated the two germline ends. Germline CDR1 reads LNHNV; CDR2 reads YYDKDF (reference sequence). This CDR3 spans 14 amino acids. The CDR3 loop reads CATSREQGLAGYTF. CDR3 DNA sequence: TGTGCCACCAGCAGAGAGCAGGGGCTGGCGGGCTACACCTTC.

The V and J genes are TRBV2 and TRBJ1-6; TRBD1 might be the D (6 bases). This CDR3 comprises 14 residues. The ends were cut back, 6 bases at V and 7 bases at J, with 13 bases in the middle. Germline CDR1 and CDR2: SNHLY and FYNNEI. Written as DNA, the CDR3 is TGTGCCAGCAGAGATAGGACAGCAAATTCACCCCTCCACTTT. Its translation is CASRDRTANSPLHF.

The chain employs TRBV15 and TRBJ2-3; TRBD2 matches at 7 bases. Germline trimming cut 5 bases from V and 7 bases from J; bases unmatched to any gene: 9. Germline V gives CDR1 LNHNV, CDR2 YYDKDF (reference sequence). CDR3 length: 14 amino acids. The CDR3 spells CATSPGTIVNTQYF. For the CDR3, the DNA is TGTGCCACCAGCCCCGGGACTATCGTGAATACGCAGTATTTT.

The CDR3 loop is CASSHPLAGVPTSTDTQYF. In DNA, the CDR3 is TGTGCCAGCAGCCATCCACTAGCGGGAGTCCCTACTAGCACAGATACGCAGTATTTT. V and J are TRBV7-9 and TRBJ2-3; 11 nucleotides match TRBD2. The V and J ends lost 5 bases and 0 bases, in that order; junction bases with no gene match: 13. Germline V gene data show CDR1 as SEHNR and CDR2 as FQNEAQ (reference sequence). The CDR3 runs to 19 residues.

The gene calls are TRBV28 and TRBJ2-2; D gene uncertain. Germline lookup yields CDR1 MDHEN and CDR2 SYDVKM. The CDR3 runs 13 residues. V gave up 2 bases and J gave up 6 bases, with 7 bases separating them. This CDR3 is CASSLGSSGELFF. The DNA of the CDR3 is TGTGCCAGCAGTTTAGGCTCCTCCGGGGAGCTGTTTTTT.

The rearrangement joins TRBV18 to TRBJ2-5; D is perhaps TRBD2 (5 bases). Trimming stripped 6 bases from V and 1 base from J, with 9 bases between. Germline lookup yields CDR1 KGHSH and CDR2 LQKENI. The CDR3 loop spans 13 amino acids. The CDR3 protein is CASSPAGQETQYF. The CDR3 nucleotides are TGTGCCAGCTCTCCCGCGGGCCAAGAGACCCAGTACTTC.

The chain uses TRBV18 and TRBJ2-3, with no clear D. Between the trimmed V and J ends, which lost 2 bases and 1 base, there was a span of 13 bases. The CDR3 length is 16 residues. Germline CDR1 KGHSH, CDR2 LQKENI. CDR3 coding DNA: TGTGCCAGCTCACCAGTTATAGACTCTGGCACAGATACGCAGTATTTT. Protein: CASSPVIDSGTDTQYF.

The V gene is TRBV28, the J gene TRBJ2-1; TRBD2 matches at 8 bases. The J segment lost 6 bases and the V segment lost 5 bases, leaving 24 bases of the junction unmatched. The length of the CDR3 is 20 residues. Germline CDR1 and CDR2: MDHEN and SYDVKM. The CDR3 bases are TGTGCCAGCAGTCCCCCAAGAGGGGGGGGAAGCGGGAGTATGGGCAATGAGCAGTTCTTC. It yields the protein CASSPPRGGGSGSMGNEQFF.

This clone was picked up one time. The genes are TRBV18 and TRBJ1-5; D unclear. Per germline, CDR1 KGHSH and CDR2 LQKENI. The CDR3 loop spans 12 amino acids. The V gene lost 3 bases and the J gene lost 4 bases, with 4 bases spanning the gap. CDR3 sequence reads: CASSPSNQPQHF. The CDR3 DNA is TGTGCCAGCTCACCGTCAAATCAGCCCCAGCATTTT.